Listed here are 24 T cell receptor beta chains from one sample, sequenced in a study of OX40 agonist ivuxolimab in advanced cancers. Libraries were prepared by immunoSEQ multiplex PCR; TCRdb keeps only in-frame clonotypes and omits some of them. The data contain 50,000 to 65,000 clones, more than 85% of them singletons. The sample here was CD4+ or CD8+ T cells sorted from blood, taken in a trial of the OX40 agonist ivuxolimab. The receptors here all came from an adult with an advanced solid tumor such as melanoma, head and neck, liver or kidney cancer.

The rearrangement links TRBV4-3 to TRBJ2-2; the match to TRBD2 covers 7 bases. V dropped 0 bases and J dropped 3; count of bases not matched to a gene: 7. From germline, CDR1 is LGHNA and CDR2 YSLEER. The CDR3 consists of 17 residues. Written as DNA, the CDR3 is TGCGCCAGCAGCCAAGATTCGGGGGGTGGTTACACCGGGGAGCTGTTTTTT. It is translated as CASSQDSGGGYTGELFF.

This chain connects TRBV10-3 to TRBJ1-2; no reliable D call. Trimming stripped 1 base from V and 5 bases from J, with 23 bases between. The CDR3 is 18 amino acids. CDR1 is ENHRY, CDR2 SYGVKD, per germline. The CDR3 is CAISELVLEGYFEYGYTF. CDR3 nucleotide sequence: TGTGCCATCAGTGAGTTAGTCTTGGAGGGCTACTTTGAGTATGGCTACACCTTC.

This clone is a singleton in its sample. This sequence joins TRBV4-3 and TRBJ2-7, with 9 bases that match TRBD1. The germline V gene encodes CDR1 LGHNA and CDR2 YSLEER. Trimming removed 1 base from V and 6 bases from J; junction bases left unmatched: 10. The CDR3 has 16 amino acids. CDR3 DNA: TGCGCCAGCAGCCAAGCCCCGGGACAGGGAGGCGGCGAGCAGTACTTC. Its translation: CASSQAPGQGGGEQYF.

The genes are TRBV2 and TRBJ2-2, with D hard to call. The V gene's germline CDR1 is SNHLY and CDR2 FYNNEI. V lost 0 bases, J lost 3 bases, and 5 bases lay in between. The CDR3 extends over 14 amino acids. The CDR3 nucleotides are TGTGCCAGCAGTGAAGCTGGGGACACCGGGGAGCTGTTTTTT. This gives the protein CASSEAGDTGELFF.

The rearrangement links TRBV7-8 to TRBJ1-5; D possibly corresponds to TRBD1 (5 bases). Between the trimmed V and J ends, which lost 4 bases and 6 bases, there was a span of 16 bases. CDR3 size: 15 residues. Germline assignment: CDR1 SGHVS and CDR2 FQNEAQ. The DNA of the CDR3 is TGTGCCAGCAGCTCCGGGACTTCGATGGGTCAGCCCCAGCATTTT. Encoded protein: CASSSGTSMGQPQHF.

The gene calls are TRBV12-5 and TRBJ2-7; D is ambiguous. Between the trimmed V and J ends, which lost 7 bases and 1 base, there was a span of 8 bases. This CDR3 is 12 amino acids long. Germline CDR1 and CDR2: LGHNT and FRNRAP. The CDR3 is CASAPFSYEQYF. The CDR3 nucleotides read TGTGCTAGTGCCCCGTTTTCCTACGAGCAGTACTTC.

J is TRBJ2-2 and V is TRBV9; 12 nucleotides match TRBD2. The CDR3 runs 15 residues. Germline loops: CDR1 SGDLS, CDR2 YYNGEE. V trimming: 6 bases; J trimming: 7 bases; junction bases outside the gene matches: 7. In DNA, the CDR3 is TGTGCCAGCAAACTAGCGGGAGGTCCTAACGGGGAGCTGTTTTTT. Protein sequence: CASKLAGGPNGELFF.

The chain is built from TRBV7-9 and TRBJ2-1; perhaps TRBD2 as D (5 bases). Germline V gene lookup returns CDR1 SEHNR and CDR2 FQNEAQ (reference sequence). This CDR3 is built from 16 residues. The V end was cut by 3 bases, the J end by 7 bases, with 19 bases between. The CDR3 is CASSLGSASLGNEQFF. The CDR3 nucleotides are TGTGCCAGCAGCTTGGGTAGCGCCTCCTTAGGAAATGAGCAGTTCTTC.

The CDR3 here is CASSSDRVTGELFF. CDR3 DNA sequence: TGTGCCAGCAGCTCGGACAGGGTCACCGGGGAGCTGTTTTTT. The chain recombines TRBV7-2 with TRBJ2-2; 8 nucleotides agree with TRBD1. The CDR3 length is 14 residues. Per germline, CDR1 SGHTA and CDR2 FQGNSA. Trimming took 4 bases from V and 4 from J; bases not matched to a gene: 2.

Only one count was recorded for this clone. J is TRBJ2-7 and V is TRBV29-1, with 11 nucleotides matching TRBD2. CDR1 and CDR2 (germline): SQVTM, ANQGSEA. The length of the CDR3 is 15 residues. V shed 2 bases, J shed 0 bases, and the junction held 3 bases outside the gene matches. The CDR3, as DNA: TGCAGCGTTGAACCCCTAGCGGGGGGCTCCTACGAGCAGTACTTC. Its translation is CSVEPLAGGSYEQYF.

The chain is built from TRBV7-3 and TRBJ1-2; TRBD1 is a possible D gene (5 bases). This CDR3 region has 13 residues. The V gene lost 4 bases and the J gene lost 4 bases, with 10 bases spanning the gap. The V gene's germline CDR1 is SGHTA and CDR2 FQGTGA. This CDR3 is CASSSGTAYGYTF. CDR3 bases: TGTGCCAGCAGCTCTGGGACGGCCTATGGCTACACCTTC. Together with reference TRBV7-3 and TRBJ1-2, the CDR3 gives the full variable domain: GAGVSQTPSNKVTEKGKYVELRCDPISGHTALYWYRQSLGQGPEFLIYFQGTGAADDSGLPNDRFFAVRPEGSVSTLKIQRTERGDSAVYLCASSSGTAYGYTFGSGTRLTVV.

The rearrangement joins TRBV4-1 to TRBJ2-2, with 7 bases matching TRBD1. Germline V gene sequence: CDR1 MGHRA, CDR2 YSYEKL. J lost 1 base, V lost 4 bases, and 3 bases had no gene match. The CDR3 spans 15 residues. Here the CDR3 reads CASSLWTGNTGELFF. The CDR3 DNA reads as TGCGCCAGCAGCCTGTGGACAGGGAACACCGGGGAGCTGTTTTTT.

The V and J genes are TRBV29-1 and TRBJ2-7; D could derive from TRBD1 or TRBD2 (5 bases each). CDR3 length: 15 amino acids. Trimming took off 1 base at V and 4 bases at J, with 17 bases between the two ends. In germline, CDR1 is SQVTM, CDR2 ANQGSEA. The DNA for the CDR3 is TGCAGCGTTGAAGGGGCAGGGCGAGGGAAGTACGAGCAGTACTTC. Its protein product is CSVEGAGRGKYEQYF.

The chain combines TRBV7-8 with TRBJ2-3; 13 nucleotides align to TRBD2. The CDR3 is made up of 18 amino acids. Germline CDR1 is SGHVS and CDR2 is FQNEAQ. J gave up 1 base and V 5 bases, and 9 bases lay outside the gene matches. The DNA for the CDR3 is TGTGCCAGCAGCCCCCGGATTGGACTAGCGGGGGGCACAGATACGCAGTATTTT. Translating it yields CASSPRIGLAGGTDTQYF.

This clone was recorded once. V usage is TRBV7-9 and J usage is TRBJ2-5; a possible D gene is TRBD2 (6 bases). V lost 5 bases and J 5 bases, leaving 12 bases between the germline ends. The CDR3 contains 13 residues. Germline V lookup: CDR1 SEHNR, CDR2 FQNEAQ (reference sequence). This CDR3 is CASSPDYSETQYF. DNA of the CDR3: TGTGCCAGCAGCCCGGACTATTCCGAGACCCAGTACTTC.

The rearrangement joins TRBV9 to TRBJ1-5; 8 positions agree with TRBD1. This CDR3 is built from 15 residues. The junction had 6 bases not matched to a gene; V was cut back by 3 bases and J by 4 bases. The germline V gene encodes CDR1 SGDLS and CDR2 YYNGEE. CDR3 residues: CASSGEQGENQPQHF. The CDR3 bases are TGTGCCAGCAGCGGGGAACAGGGGGAAAATCAGCCCCAGCATTTT.

The CDR3 region is CASSQGGGEGNQPQHF. DNA for the CDR3: TGTGCCAGCAGCCAAGGAGGGGGAGAGGGCAATCAGCCCCAGCATTTT. The chain is built from TRBV4-2 and TRBJ1-5; TRBD1 might be the D (6 bases). V was pared by 1 base and J by 2 bases, with 12 bases between. The V gene's germline CDR1 is LGHNA and CDR2 YNFKEQ. There are 16 residues in the CDR3.

The genes are TRBV28 and TRBJ1-3; 9 positions match TRBD1. J lost 4 bases, V lost 4 bases, and 2 bases had no gene match. Germline loops: CDR1 MDHEN, CDR2 SYDVKM. The CDR3 has 14 residues. CDR3: CASSSGTGGNTIYF. CDR3 coding DNA: TGTGCCAGCAGTTCCGGGACAGGGGGAAACACCATATATTTT.

This rearrangement joins TRBV15 to TRBJ1-1; D is unclear. The CDR3 consists of 11 residues. V was clipped by 8 bases and J by 3 bases, with 7 bases between them. From germline, CDR1 is LNHNV and CDR2 YYDKDF (reference sequence). CDR3 sequence reads: CATSGDTEAFF. The CDR3 DNA reads TGTGCCACCTCCGGGGACACTGAAGCTTTCTTT.

The chain couples TRBV7-2 to TRBJ1-1; no clear D. The CDR3 is 13 amino acids. The V gene's germline CDR1 is SGHTA and CDR2 FQGNSA. The V and J ends lost 2 bases and 1 base respectively, with 5 bases between them. The chain's CDR3 is CASSLIENTEAFF. CDR3 DNA sequence: TGTGCCAGCAGCTTAATCGAGAACACTGAAGCTTTCTTT. Full variable domain (outside the CDR3, taken from reference TRBV7-2 and TRBJ1-1): GAGVSQSPSNKVTEKGKDVELRCDPISGHTALYWYRQSLGQGLEFLIYFQGNSAPDKSGLPSDRFSAERTGGSVSTLTIQRTQQEDSAVYLCASSLIENTEAFFGQGTRLTVV.

This sequence joins TRBV6-5 and TRBJ2-5; D is possibly TRBD2 (6 bases). Germline V CDR1 and CDR2: MNHEY, SVGAGI. V lost 5 bases to trimming and J lost 4 bases, with 14 bases between them. The CDR3 sequence is 14 residues long. The DNA for the CDR3 is TGTGCCAGCAGTAAGGGACTCGGTGGAGAGACCCAGTACTTC. Translated: CASSKGLGGETQYF.

The count of this clone is one. This chain joins TRBV7-9 and TRBJ1-5; 10 nucleotides line up with TRBD1. V lost 5 bases and J lost 6; bases outside the gene matches: 7. The CDR3 sequence is 15 residues long. Per the germline V gene, CDR1 is SEHNR and CDR2 is FQNEAQ (reference sequence). CDR3 sequence (DNA): TGTGCCAGCAGCGGTGGGACAGGGGTTTTTCAGCCCCAGCATTTT. Its protein product is CASSGGTGVFQPQHF. Filled out from reference TRBV7-9 and TRBJ1-5, the complete variable domain reads DTGVSQNPRHKITKRGQNVTFRCDPISEHNRLYWYRQTLGQGPEFLTYFQNEAQLEKSRLLSDRFSAERPKGSFSTLEIQRTEQGDSAMYLCASSGGTGVFQPQHFGDGTRLSIL.

The chain has TRBV2 and TRBJ2-2; 9 nucleotides line up with TRBD1. This CDR3 comprises 14 residues. After removal of 3 bases from V and 6 bases from J, the junction contained 2 bases not matched to a gene. Germline CDR1 and CDR2: SNHLY and FYNNEI. The CDR3 loop reads CASSDGTGPGELFF. Written as DNA, the CDR3 is TGTGCCAGCAGTGATGGGACAGGGCCCGGGGAGCTGTTTTTT.

V and J are TRBV27 and TRBJ1-1; D gene unclear. With 4 bases removed from V and 1 base from J, the gap between germline ends came to 7 bases. CDR1 is MNHEY, CDR2 SMNVEV, per germline (reference sequence). The CDR3 loop spans 13 amino acids. CDR3: CASSWPGNTEAFF. The CDR3 DNA is TGTGCCAGCAGTTGGCCGGGGAACACTGAAGCTTTCTTT.